This is a list of T cell receptor beta chains from one sample in a study of CD8 T cells in Susac syndrome. Using its own MiXCR run on the immunoSEQ multiplex PCR reads, TCRdb lists one record per CDR3 protein. Counted here are 150,000 to 250,000 distinct CDR3 sequences, 90% to 95% occurring once; the ten biggest clones make up approximately 0.097%. The sample consisted of CD4+ T cells from PBMCs. All receptors derive from a human donor with multiple sclerosis. Both conserved end residues are part of each CDR3. Each record gives: V gene, J gene, D gene, clone size, CDR3 length, CDR3 DNA, CDR3 protein. A D gene is named only where the DNA matches it firmly. Some rows have no size entry. The others give once, few or many, or a class for an expanded clone.

>TRBV13|TRBJ1-1|NA|NA|13
TGTGCCAGCAGCGAGGGGGGTCCCACTGAAGCTTTCTTT
CASSEGGPTEAFF
>TRBV6-5|TRBJ1-2|NA|NA|12
TGTGCCAGCAGTACCGCCCGCTATGGCTACACCTTC
CASSTARYGYTF
>TRBV18|TRBJ1-2|TRBD1|few|13
TGTGCCAGCTCACCAGGACAGGGGGATGGCTACACCTTC
CASSPGQGDGYTF
>TRBV5-4|TRBJ1-1|NA|NA|15
TGTGCCAGCAGCCCGCGGCTGTCAGGGGCTAATGAAGCTTTCTTT
CASSPRLSGANEAFF
>TRBV12-3/TRBV12-4|TRBJ1-2|NA|NA|13
TGTGCCAGCAGTTTTGGTCGCTTCTATGGCTACACCTTC
CASSFGRFYGYTF
>TRBV5-1|TRBJ2-1|NA|NA|16
TGCGCCAGCAGCTTGGAGAGCGCTAGCTCCTACAATGAGCAGTTCTTC
CASSLESASSYNEQFF
>TRBV2|TRBJ1-2|TRBD1|NA|14
TGTGCCAGCAGTCCTATTGGGACAGGTTATGGCTACACCTTC
CASSPIGTGYGYTF
>TRBV18|TRBJ2-7|NA|NA|13
TGTGCCAGCCATGAGGGTGGAGGGGCACAGCAGTACTTC
CASHEGGGAQQYF
>TRBV20-1|TRBJ2-1|TRBD2|NA|13
TGCAGCGCCCTAGCGGTTCCCTACAATGAGCAGTTCTTC
CSALAVPYNEQFF
>TRBV29-1|TRBJ2-1|TRBD1|NA|15
TGCAGCCTGACACAGGGGGGCGGGAATTACAATGAGCAGTTCTTC
CSLTQGGGNYNEQFF
>TRBV3-1|TRBJ1-4|NA|NA|15
TGTGCCAGCAGCCCGTTCGGGACTTCATCGGAAAAACTGTTTTTT
CASSPFGTSSEKLFF
>TRBV2|TRBJ1-1|NA|NA|12
TGTGCCAGCAGTGCTAACGGGGGCGTAGCTTTCTTT
CASSANGGVAFF
>TRBV24-1|TRBJ2-1|NA|NA|13
TGTGCCACCAGTGTGTCACCCTACAATGAGCAGTTCTTC
CATSVSPYNEQFF
>TRBV29-1|TRBJ2-5|TRBD1|NA|17
TGCAGCGCCCTGCGGGGGGGACAGGGGGCACGGAAAGAGACCCAGTACTTC
CSALRGGQGARKETQYF
>TRBV6-4|TRBJ1-5|NA|NA|15
TGTGCCAGCAGTGAGTGGGGTGGGAGCAATCAGCCCCAGCATTTT
CASSEWGGSNQPQHF
>TRBV3-1|TRBJ1-5|NA|NA|16
TGTGCCAGCAGCCAAGATGGACGGGGAGGCAATCAGCCCCAGCATTTT
CASSQDGRGGNQPQHF
>TRBV12-3/TRBV12-4|TRBJ2-5|NA|NA|12
TGTGCCAGCAGTTTGGGTGAGGGGACCCAGTACTTC
CASSLGEGTQYF
>TRBV2|TRBJ2-7|TRBD2|NA|16
TGTGCCAGCAGTGCATCTAGCGGGGGGGCGTCCTACGAGCAGTACTTC
CASSASSGGASYEQYF
>TRBV2|TRBJ2-1|NA|NA|12
TGTGCCAGCAGAGGGGTAATCCAGGAACAGTTCTTC
CASRGVIQEQFF
>TRBV3-1|TRBJ2-1|TRBD2|NA|15
TGTGCCAGCAGCCAAGGACGGGCGGGGGGGCATCGTCGGTTCTTC
CASSQGRAGGHRRFF
>TRBV20-1|TRBJ2-7|TRBD1|NA|15
TGCAGTGCTTTTGGAGCCGGGACAGGGGACTACGAGCAGTACTTC
CSAFGAGTGDYEQYF
>TRBV6-5|TRBJ2-3|NA|few|15
TGTGCCAGCAGTCCTCTCGGGACTTCCACAGATACGCAGTATTTT
CASSPLGTSTDTQYF
>TRBV12-3/TRBV12-4|TRBJ1-6|NA|NA|14
TGTGCCAGCGGAGATGGGGGGACCCATTCACCCCTCCACTTT
CASGDGGTHSPLHF
>TRBV6-6|TRBJ2-1|NA|NA|14
TGTGCCAGCAGTACCGGGACCTTAGACAATGAGCAGTTCTTC
CASSTGTLDNEQFF
>TRBV12-3/TRBV12-4|TRBJ2-4|NA|NA|14
TGTGCCAGCAGTTTAAACTTAGCCAAAAACATTCAGTACTTC
CASSLNLAKNIQYF
>TRBV15|TRBJ2-6|NA|NA|13
TGTGCCACCCAAACTTCTGGGGCCAACGTCCTGACTTTC
CATQTSGANVLTF
>TRBV29-1|TRBJ2-2|TRBD1|once|14
TGCAGCGTTCTTAGACAGGGGGGCACCGGGGAGCTGTTTTTT
CSVLRQGGTGELFF
>TRBV30|TRBJ1-1|TRBD1|NA|13
TGTGCCTGGAGTGTAAGACAGGGGCTTGAAGCTTTCTTT
CAWSVRQGLEAFF
>TRBV20-1|TRBJ2-7|TRBD2|NA|15
TGCAGTGCTAGTGGCAGCGGGGACCCCTCCTACGAGCAGTACTTC
CSASGSGDPSYEQYF
>TRBV20-1|TRBJ2-3|TRBD1|NA|15
TGCAGTGCTGGGGCCGGGACAGGGAACGCAGATACGCAGTATTTT
CSAGAGTGNADTQYF
>TRBV20-1|TRBJ2-5|TRBD2|once|14
TGCAGTGCTGCTAGCGGGGGGTACCAAGAGACCCAGTACTTC
CSAASGGYQETQYF
>TRBV3-1|TRBJ2-7|NA|NA|16
TGTGCCAGCAGCCCCAAACCGGGACTTCCTGGTTACGAGCAGTACTTC
CASSPKPGLPGYEQYF
>TRBV6-5|TRBJ2-7|NA|NA|14
TGTGCCAGCAGTTACTCACCGAGCTCCTACGAGCAGTACTTC
CASSYSPSSYEQYF
>TRBV18|TRBJ2-5|NA|NA|14
TGTGCCAGCTCACCTCTTCAGAGCCAAGAGACCCAGTACTTC
CASSPLQSQETQYF
>TRBV7-2|TRBJ2-1|NA|NA|13
TGTGCCAGCAGCTTACAGGGGTGGAATGAGCAGTTCTTC
CASSLQGWNEQFF
>TRBV30|TRBJ2-3|NA|NA|15
TGTGCCTCCTCCTCCCGGGACGGAAGCACAGATACGCAGTATTTT
CASSSRDGSTDTQYF
>TRBV24-1|TRBJ2-3|TRBD2|NA|17
TGTGCCACCAGTGATCAACTAGCGGGAGATGTCACAGATACGCAGTATTTT
CATSDQLAGDVTDTQYF
>TRBV2|TRBJ1-5|NA|NA|14
TGTGCCAGCAGTGATAGGACGGGTGGACAGCCCCAGCATTTT
CASSDRTGGQPQHF
>TRBV5-1|TRBJ1-1|NA|NA|16
TGCGCCAGCAGCTTGTACCCATCAGCCTTGAACACTGAAGCTTTCTTT
CASSLYPSALNTEAFF
>TRBV27|TRBJ2-2|TRBD2|NA|15
TGTGCCAGCAGTTTATGGGGGGGGTCGCCCGGGGAGCTGTTTTTT
CASSLWGGSPGELFF
>TRBV6-5|TRBJ1-1|NA|NA|13
TGTGCCAGCATCGCCCCCGAAGGGACTGAAGCTTTCTTT
CASIAPEGTEAFF
>TRBV7-3|TRBJ1-2|NA|NA|13
TGTGCCAGCAGCTTAAGCAGGGCGAGCGGCTACACCTTC
CASSLSRASGYTF
>TRBV7-9|TRBJ1-6|TRBD1|NA|16
TGTGCCAGCAGCTTTATTTGGACAGGGATAAATTCACCCCTCCACTTT
CASSFIWTGINSPLHF
>TRBV29-1|TRBJ2-1|TRBD2|NA|14
TGCAGCGTTGATCGGACTAGCGGGAGCAATGAGCAGTTCTTC
CSVDRTSGSNEQFF